This entry concerns a single T cell receptor beta chain. Its antigen remains unknown. These data belong to a study of cytomegalovirus exposure and HLA in healthy donors. The study's findings and limits: Among the sequence variants, a highly shared cluster was likely an artifact of sequencing. In an earlier analysis, productive rearrangement rates for most beta V segments clustered near 87% or 30%. What a later analysis reportedly showed was that an Asian-associated ancestry cluster had fewer N-insertions than the 666-donor mean.

Germline V gene data show CDR1 as SGHTA and CDR2 as FQGNSA. The CDR3 is 14 amino acids. Trimming removed 2 bases at V and 7 bases at J, with 14 bases between. PCR used 60 Vbeta primers and 13 Jbeta primers. TCRdb's table, derived via immunoSEQ multiplex PCR, lists solely in-frame clones and lacks some. The sample consists of roughly 190,000 clones, roughly 73% of them appearing once. The rearrangement links TRBV7-2 to TRBJ1-2; maybe TRBD1 (6 bases). Sequencing was done on a sample of PBMCs. This receptor was taken from a woman aged 25 to 45 in good health and CMV-seropositive. The DNA for the CDR3 is TGTGCCAGCAGCTTAAGGGGGGGGGACGGTGGCTACACCTTC. Protein product: CASSLRGGDGGYTF.